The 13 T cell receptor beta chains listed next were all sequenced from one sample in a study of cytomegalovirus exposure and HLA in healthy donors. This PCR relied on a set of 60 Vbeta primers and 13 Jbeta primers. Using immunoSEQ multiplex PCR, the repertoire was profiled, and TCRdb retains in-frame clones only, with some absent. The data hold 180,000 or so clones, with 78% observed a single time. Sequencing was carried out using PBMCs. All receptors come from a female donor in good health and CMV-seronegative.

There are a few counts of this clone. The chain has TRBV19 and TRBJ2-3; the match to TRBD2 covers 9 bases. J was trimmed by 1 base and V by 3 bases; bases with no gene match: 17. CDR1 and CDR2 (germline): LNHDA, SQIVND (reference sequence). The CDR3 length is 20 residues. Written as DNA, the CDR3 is TGTGCCAGTAGTATCCCTTCGACTAGCGGCCGATCTTTTGGCACAGATACGCAGTATTTT. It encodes CASSIPSTSGRSFGTDTQYF.

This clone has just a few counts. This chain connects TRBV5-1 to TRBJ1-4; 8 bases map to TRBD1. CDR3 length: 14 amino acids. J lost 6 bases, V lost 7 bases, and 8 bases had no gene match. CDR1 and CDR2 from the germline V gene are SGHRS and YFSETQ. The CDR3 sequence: CASSSQGAHEKLFF. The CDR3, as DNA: TGCGCCAGCTCGTCCCAGGGGGCGCATGAAAAACTGTTTTTT.

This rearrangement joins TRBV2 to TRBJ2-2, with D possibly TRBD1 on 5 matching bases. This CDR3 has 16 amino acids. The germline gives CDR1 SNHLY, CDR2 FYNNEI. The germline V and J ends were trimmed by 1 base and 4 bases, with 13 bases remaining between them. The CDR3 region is CASSEVWGMGTGELFF. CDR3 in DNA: TGTGCCAGCAGTGAAGTTTGGGGCATGGGCACCGGGGAGCTGTTTTTT.

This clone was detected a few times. CDR3 amino acids: CASSQTVPLATNPKRTQYF. CDR3 coding DNA: TGTGCCAGCAGCCAAACCGTCCCCCTAGCGACCAACCCCAAGAGAACCCAGTACTTC. V gene TRBV28 combines with J gene TRBJ2-5, with a weak D call TRBD2 (6 bases). V was pared by 6 bases and J by 8 bases, with 34 bases between. Germline CDR1 reads MDHEN; CDR2 reads SYDVKM. The CDR3 consists of 19 residues.

In nucleotides, the CDR3 is TGTGCCACCAGCAGAGAACCGTCGGGACTAGCGGGAAACGAGCAGTACTTC. It is translated as CATSREPSGLAGNEQYF. The V call is TRBV15, the J call TRBJ2-7; TRBD2 aligns across 13 bases. The CDR3 runs to 17 residues. Germline lookup yields CDR1 LNHNV and CDR2 YYDKDF (reference sequence). Losses at the gene ends were 0 bases for V and 5 bases for J; bases not matched to a gene: 7.

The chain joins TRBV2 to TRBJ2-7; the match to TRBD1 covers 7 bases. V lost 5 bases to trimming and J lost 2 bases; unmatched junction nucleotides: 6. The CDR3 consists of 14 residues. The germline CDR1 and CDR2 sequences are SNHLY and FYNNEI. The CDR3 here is CASSRTGTTYEQYF. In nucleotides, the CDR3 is TGTGCCAGCAGTCGGACAGGAACTACCTACGAGCAGTACTTC.

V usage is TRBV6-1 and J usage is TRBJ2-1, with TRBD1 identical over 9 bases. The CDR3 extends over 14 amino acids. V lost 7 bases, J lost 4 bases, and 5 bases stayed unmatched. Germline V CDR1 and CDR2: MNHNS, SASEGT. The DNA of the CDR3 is TGTGCCAGCAAGGACAGGGGAAGATACAATGAGCAGTTCTTC. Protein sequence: CASKDRGRYNEQFF.

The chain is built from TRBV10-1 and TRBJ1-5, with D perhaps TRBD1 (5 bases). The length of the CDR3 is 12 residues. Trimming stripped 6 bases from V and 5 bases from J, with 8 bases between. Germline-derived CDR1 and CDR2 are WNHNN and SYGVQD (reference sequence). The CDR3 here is CASRTADQPQHF. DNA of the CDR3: TGCGCCAGCAGGACAGCCGATCAGCCCCAGCATTTT.

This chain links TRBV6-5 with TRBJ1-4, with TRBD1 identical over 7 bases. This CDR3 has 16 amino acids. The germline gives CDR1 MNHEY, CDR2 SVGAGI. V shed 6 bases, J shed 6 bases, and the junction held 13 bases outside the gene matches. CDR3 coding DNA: TGTGCCAGCAGATACGGGACAGAGAAATTGGATGAAAAACTGTTTTTT. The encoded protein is CASRYGTEKLDEKLFF.

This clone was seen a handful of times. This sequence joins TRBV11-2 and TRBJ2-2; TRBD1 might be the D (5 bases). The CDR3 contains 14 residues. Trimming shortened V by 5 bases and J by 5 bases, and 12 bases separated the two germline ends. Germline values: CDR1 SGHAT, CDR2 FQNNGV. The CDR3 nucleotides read TGTGCCAGCAGCCCTGTTAGGGGAACCGGGGAGCTGTTTTTT. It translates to CASSPVRGTGELFF. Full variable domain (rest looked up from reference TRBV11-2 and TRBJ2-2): EAGVAQSPRYKIIEKRQSVAFWCNPISGHATLYWYQQILGQGPKLLIQFQNNGVVDDSQLPKDRFSAERLKGVDSTLKIQPAKLEDSAVYLCASSPVRGTGELFFGEGSRLTVL.

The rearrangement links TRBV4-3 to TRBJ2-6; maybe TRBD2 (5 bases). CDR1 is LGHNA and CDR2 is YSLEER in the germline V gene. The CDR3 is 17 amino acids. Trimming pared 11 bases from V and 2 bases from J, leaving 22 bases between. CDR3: CAGNDRDMIAGANVLTF. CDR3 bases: TGCGCCGGTAACGATCGGGATATGATAGCTGGGGCCAACGTCCTGACTTTC.

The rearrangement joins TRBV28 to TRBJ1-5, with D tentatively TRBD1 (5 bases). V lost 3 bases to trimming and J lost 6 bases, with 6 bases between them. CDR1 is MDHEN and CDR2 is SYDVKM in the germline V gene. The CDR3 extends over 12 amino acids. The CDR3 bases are TGTGCCAGCAGTTTCGGGGGTCAGCCCCAGCATTTT. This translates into CASSFGGQPQHF.

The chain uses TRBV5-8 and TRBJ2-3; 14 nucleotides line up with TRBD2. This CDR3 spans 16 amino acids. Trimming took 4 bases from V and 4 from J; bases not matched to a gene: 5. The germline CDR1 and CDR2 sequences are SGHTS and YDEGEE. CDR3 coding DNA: TGTGCCAGCAGCACGGGACTAGCGGGAGCGGCAGATACGCAGTATTTT. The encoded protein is CASSTGLAGAADTQYF.